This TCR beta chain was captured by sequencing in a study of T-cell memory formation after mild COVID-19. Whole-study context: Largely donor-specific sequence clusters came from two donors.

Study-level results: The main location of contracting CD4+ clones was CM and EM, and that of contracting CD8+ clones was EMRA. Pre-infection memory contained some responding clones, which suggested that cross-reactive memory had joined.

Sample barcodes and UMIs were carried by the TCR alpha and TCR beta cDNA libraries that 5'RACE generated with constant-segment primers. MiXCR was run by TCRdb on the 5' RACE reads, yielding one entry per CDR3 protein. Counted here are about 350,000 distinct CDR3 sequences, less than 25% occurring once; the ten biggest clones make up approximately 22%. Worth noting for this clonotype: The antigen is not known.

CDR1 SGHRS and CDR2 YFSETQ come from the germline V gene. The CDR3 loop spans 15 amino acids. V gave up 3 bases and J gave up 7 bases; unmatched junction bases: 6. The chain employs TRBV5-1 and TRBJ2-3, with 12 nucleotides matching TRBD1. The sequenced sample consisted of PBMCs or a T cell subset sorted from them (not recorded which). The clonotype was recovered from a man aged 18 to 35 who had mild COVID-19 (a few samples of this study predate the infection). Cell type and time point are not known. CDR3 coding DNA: TGCGCCAGCAGCTCAACGGGACAGGGGGCGTATACGCAGTATTTT. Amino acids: CASSSTGQGAYTQYF.